The rows below give T cell receptor beta chains drawn from one sample of a study of spatial heterogeneity in lung cancer. TCRdb processed the 5' RACE reads anew with MiXCR; each CDR3 protein has one entry. In the table there are about 50,000 distinct CDR3 sequences, about 7.6% of which are singletons. The specimen comprised PBMCs, sampled at surgery. The receptors derive from a female donor with early-stage non-small cell lung cancer. Both conserved end residues are part of each CDR3. A D gene is named only where the DNA matches it firmly. Size values are once, few and many counts, or a class for expanded clones, and some rows have none.

>many|NA|TRBJ2-3|TRBV4-2
CASSQERSRTDTQYF
TGTGCCAGCAGCCAAGAAAGGAGCCGCACAGATACGCAGTATTTT
>many|NA|TRBJ2-4|TRBV7-2
CASSQVYGRNIQYF
TGTGCCAGCAGCCAGGTTTACGGGAGAAACATTCAGTACTTC
>many|TRBD1|TRBJ2-1|TRBV29-1
CSVPRDRVGAEQFF
TGCAGCGTACCCCGGGACAGGGTTGGTGCTGAGCAGTTCTTC
>many|TRBD1|TRBJ1-2|TRBV7-2
CASSLVDRAYGYTF
TGTGCCAGCAGCTTAGTGGACAGGGCCTATGGCTACACCTTC
>few|TRBD1|TRBJ2-5|TRBV2
CASKGQGWETQYF
TGTGCCAGCAAGGGACAGGGGTGGGAGACCCAGTACTTC
>medium-sized|NA|TRBJ1-2|TRBV7-6
CASSLMPGDYGYTF
TGTGCCAGCAGCTTAATGCCAGGGGACTATGGCTACACCTTC
>few|TRBD1|TRBJ1-1|TRBV24-1
CATSDSARGQATEAFF
TGTGCCACCAGTGATTCCGCAAGGGGGCAGGCGACTGAAGCTTTCTTT
>many|TRBD2|TRBJ2-3|TRBV7-9
CASSGGSGGADTQYF
TGTGCCAGCAGCGGAGGTAGCGGGGGGGCCGATACGCAGTATTTT
>NA|TRBD2|TRBJ2-7|TRBV7-2
CASSSQTSGEQYF
TGTGCCAGCAGCTCTCAGACTAGCGGCGAGCAGTACTTC
>NA|NA|TRBJ2-4|TRBV20-1
CSARLSTAAKNIQYF
TGCAGTGCTAGACTATCGACTGCCGCCAAAAACATTCAGTACTTC
>NA|NA|TRBJ1-2|TRBV12-3/TRBV12-4
CASSLSAAANYGYTF
TGTGCCAGCAGTTTATCGGCAGCTGCTAACTATGGCTACACCTTC
>many|TRBD1|TRBJ2-2|TRBV27
CASRTGTGLLSGELFF
TGTGCCAGCCGCACCGGGACAGGGCTCCTTTCCGGGGAGCTGTTTTTT
>few|NA|TRBJ2-1|TRBV11-2
CASSPLNEQFF
TGTGCCAGCAGCCCCCTCAATGAGCAGTTCTTC
>NA|NA|TRBJ1-4|TRBV11-3
CASSLMMRSNEKLFF
TGTGCCAGCAGCCTGATGATGCGGAGTAATGAAAAACTGTTTTTT
>NA|NA|TRBJ2-7|TRBV20-1
CSARDAGTTYEQYF
TGCAGTGCTAGAGACGCAGGTACCACCTACGAGCAGTACTTC
>many|NA|TRBJ1-1|TRBV4-2
CASSRTGTRTEAFF
TGTGCCAGCAGTCGGACGGGGACCCGGACTGAAGCTTTCTTT
>many|NA|TRBJ2-4|TRBV24-1
CATSDLGIQYF
TGTGCCACCAGTGATTTGGGCATTCAGTACTTC
>few|NA|TRBJ2-3|TRBV15
CATSSGGGPHTDTQYF
TGTGCCACCAGCTCCGGAGGAGGTCCCCACACAGATACGCAGTATTTT
>few|NA|TRBJ2-4|TRBV11-2
CASSVAGSPNIQYF
TGTGCCAGCAGCGTAGCAGGGTCTCCCAACATTCAGTACTTC
>few|NA|TRBJ1-1|TRBV28
CASRVRAGSPSEAFF
TGTGCCAGCAGGGTTAGAGCAGGGAGCCCATCTGAAGCTTTCTTT
>NA|NA|TRBJ2-5|TRBV7-2
CASSLVGGEETQYF
TGTGCCAGCAGCTTAGTTGGCGGGGAAGAGACCCAGTACTTC
>few|TRBD1|TRBJ1-2|TRBV6-5
CASSYSQGAGGYTF
TGTGCCAGCAGTTACTCGCAGGGGGCGGGAGGCTACACCTTC
>few|TRBD2|TRBJ2-5|TRBV6-5
CASSYQTPGRGETQYF
TGTGCCAGCAGTTATCAGACGCCCGGGAGGGGAGAGACCCAGTACTTC
>NA|TRBD1|TRBJ1-5|TRBV12-3/TRBV12-4
CASSLNRGGNQPQHF
TGTGCCAGCAGTTTAAACAGGGGTGGCAATCAGCCCCAGCATTTT
>few|TRBD2|TRBJ2-3|TRBV29-1
CSVGLAGAGSTQYF
TGCAGCGTTGGACTAGCGGGGGCCGGATCTACGCAGTATTTT
>many|TRBD1|TRBJ2-7|TRBV30
CAWSPRTGWAYEQYF
TGTGCCTGGAGTCCTCGGACAGGGTGGGCCTACGAGCAGTACTTC
>many|NA|TRBJ1-4|TRBV27
CASSAKGTMYHREKLFF
TGTGCCAGCAGTGCAAAGGGGACCATGTATCACCGTGAAAAACTGTTTTTT
>many|NA|TRBJ2-7|TRBV6-2/TRBV6-3
CASSTRGYEQYF
TGTGCCAGCAGTACCAGGGGTTACGAGCAGTACTTC
>few|NA|TRBJ2-3|TRBV30
CAWSPGRGGADTQYF
TGTGCCTGGAGTCCGGGAAGAGGGGGAGCAGATACGCAGTATTTT
>few|NA|TRBJ2-5|TRBV4-1
CASSQDLNVETQYF
TGCGCCAGCAGCCAAGATCTGAACGTGGAGACCCAGTACTTC
>NA|TRBD1|TRBJ2-2|TRBV6-5
CAARQGVTGELFF
TGTGCAGCTAGGCAGGGGGTGACCGGGGAGCTGTTTTTT
>many|NA|TRBJ1-2|TRBV12-3/TRBV12-4
CASSDRNLYGYTF
TGTGCCAGCAGTGACAGAAACCTATATGGCTACACCTTC
>many|TRBD2|TRBJ2-1|TRBV7-3
CASSSRPPLSSGGNNEQFF
TGTGCCAGCAGCTCGCGCCCCCCCCTCTCTAGCGGGGGAAACAATGAGCAGTTCTTC
>many|TRBD1|TRBJ1-1|TRBV23-1
CASSQSHRGVVIEAFF
TGCGCCAGCAGTCAATCCCACAGGGGGGTTGTTATTGAAGCTTTCTTT
>few|TRBD1|TRBJ1-1|TRBV27
CASSLGTGANTEAFF
TGTGCCAGCAGTTTAGGGACAGGGGCGAACACTGAAGCTTTCTTT
>many|NA|TRBJ2-6|TRBV7-9
CASSLSDAGANVLTF
TGTGCCAGCAGCTTAAGCGATGCGGGGGCCAACGTCCTGACTTTC
>few|NA|TRBJ1-5|TRBV7-2
CASSLRWGGAQPQHF
TGTGCCAGCAGCCTGAGATGGGGGGGGGCACAGCCCCAGCATTTT
>few|TRBD2|TRBJ2-1|TRBV27
CASSFRAGVYNEQFF
TGTGCCAGCAGTTTTAGGGCGGGGGTTTACAATGAGCAGTTCTTC
>few|TRBD1|TRBJ2-1|TRBV7-2
CASSPDRVYNEQFF
TGTGCCAGCAGCCCGGACAGGGTGTACAATGAGCAGTTCTTC
>few|NA|TRBJ1-1|TRBV29-1
CSVGQNTEAFF
TGCAGCGTTGGCCAGAACACTGAAGCTTTCTTT
>few|NA|TRBJ1-1|TRBV13
CASSLGMNTEAFF
TGTGCCAGCAGCTTAGGCATGAACACTGAAGCTTTCTTT
>few|TRBD2|TRBJ2-1|TRBV6-5
CASSVLAGGPNEQFF
TGTGCCAGCAGTGTTCTAGCGGGGGGGCCCAATGAGCAGTTCTTC
>NA|NA|TRBJ2-7|TRBV11-2
CASSLGPAYEQYF
TGTGCCAGCAGCTTAGGGCCAGCTTACGAGCAGTACTTC
>NA|NA|TRBJ2-1|TRBV5-6
CASSGLMGVNEQFF
TGTGCCAGCAGCGGGCTCATGGGGGTCAATGAGCAGTTCTTC
>few|NA|TRBJ2-1|TRBV11-3
CASSSDWGEQFF
TGTGCCAGCAGCTCGGACTGGGGGGAGCAGTTCTTC
>many|NA|TRBJ1-5|TRBV9
CASSPVGHPNQPQHF
TGTGCCAGCAGCCCGGTGGGACACCCCAATCAGCCCCAGCATTTT
>many|NA|TRBJ1-1|TRBV18
CASSPFTGRSNTEAFF
TGTGCCAGCTCACCATTTACAGGGAGATCGAACACTGAAGCTTTCTTT
>many|NA|TRBJ1-6|TRBV20-1
CSARPSGTYNSPLHF
TGCAGTGCTAGGCCGTCCGGGACCTATAATTCACCCCTCCACTTT
>NA|NA|TRBJ2-3|TRBV15
CATSTFRDLTDTQYF
TGTGCCACCAGCACTTTCCGGGACCTCACAGATACGCAGTATTTT
>NA|NA|TRBJ1-6|TRBV19
CASSMPNWGLSSPLHF
TGTGCCAGTAGTATGCCTAACTGGGGGCTGAGTTCACCCCTCCACTTT
>few|NA|TRBJ2-2|TRBV5-1
CASSLQASNTGELFF
TGCGCCAGCAGCTTACAAGCTTCGAACACCGGGGAGCTGTTTTTT
>many|TRBD1|TRBJ2-1|TRBV9
CASSKRDREYEQFF
TGTGCCAGCAGCAAGCGGGACAGGGAATATGAGCAGTTCTTC
>few|TRBD1|TRBJ1-2|TRBV7-2
CASSLGQGTNYGYTF
TGTGCCAGCAGCTTGGGACAGGGTACTAACTATGGCTACACCTTC